This T cell receptor beta chain originates from a study of T cells after yellow fever vaccination. Study-wide context: Preparation of the low-cell-number fractions used SMART-Seq v4 Ultra Low Input. Study-wide points: FACS-sorted repertoires might harbor abundant contaminating clonotypes from the bulk population. Post-booster repertoires contained most primary-vaccination clones again (around 96% CD4, approximately 86% CD8).

CDR3 length: 14 residues. The germline gives CDR1 LGHDT, CDR2 YNNKEL (reference sequence). The V gene end was trimmed by 1 base and the J gene end by 9 bases; junction bases not matched to a gene: 6. 5'RACE template switching produced TCR cDNA carrying a universal primer site and UMIs. TCRdb analysed the 5' RACE reads with MiXCR anew, one entry per CDR3 protein. The sample carries approximately 90,000 distinct CDR3 sequences, about an eighth recorded once. The chain couples TRBV3-1 to TRBJ1-5; 7 nucleotides match TRBD1. The material was CD8+ T cells not binding an NS4B(214-222) dextramer, sorted from PBMCs, obtained roughly 20 days after the first yellow fever vaccination. This TCR was recovered from a man between 18 and 35 years old who received the YFV17D yellow fever vaccine. In DNA, the CDR3 is TGTGCCAGCAGCCAAGGGACAGGATTGGGGCCCCAGCATTTT. As protein: CASSQGTGLGPQHF.